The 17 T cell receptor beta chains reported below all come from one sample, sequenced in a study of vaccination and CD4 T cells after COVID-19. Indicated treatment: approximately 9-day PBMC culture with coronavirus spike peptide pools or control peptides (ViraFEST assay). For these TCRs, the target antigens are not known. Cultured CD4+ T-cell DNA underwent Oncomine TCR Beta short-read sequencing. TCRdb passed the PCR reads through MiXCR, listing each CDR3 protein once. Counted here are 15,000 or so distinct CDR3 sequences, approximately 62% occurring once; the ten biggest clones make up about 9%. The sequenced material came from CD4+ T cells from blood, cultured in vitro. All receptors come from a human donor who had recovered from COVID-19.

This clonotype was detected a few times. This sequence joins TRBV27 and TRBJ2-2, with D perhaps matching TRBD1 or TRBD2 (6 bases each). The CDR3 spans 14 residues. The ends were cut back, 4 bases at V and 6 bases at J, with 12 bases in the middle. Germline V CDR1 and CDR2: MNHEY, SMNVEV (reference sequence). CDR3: CASSSGGHSGELFF. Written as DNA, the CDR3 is TGTGCCAGCAGTTCCGGGGGACATTCCGGGGAGCTGTTTTTT.

CDR3 region: CASSFNRGNTEAFF. The CDR3 coding sequence is TGCGCCAGCAGCTTTAATCGGGGGAACACTGAAGCTTTCTTT. The gene calls are TRBV5-1 and TRBJ1-1; D uncertain. V shed 2 bases and J shed 1 base, with 9 bases lying between them. Germline lookup yields CDR1 SGHRS and CDR2 YFSETQ. The CDR3 sequence is 14 residues long.

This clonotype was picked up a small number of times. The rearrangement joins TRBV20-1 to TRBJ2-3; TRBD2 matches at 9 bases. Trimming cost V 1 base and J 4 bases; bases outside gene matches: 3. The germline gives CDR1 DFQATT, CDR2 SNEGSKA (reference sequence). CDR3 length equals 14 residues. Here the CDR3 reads CSARGVAGADTQYF. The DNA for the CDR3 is TGCAGTGCTAGAGGGGTAGCGGGAGCAGATACGCAGTATTTT.

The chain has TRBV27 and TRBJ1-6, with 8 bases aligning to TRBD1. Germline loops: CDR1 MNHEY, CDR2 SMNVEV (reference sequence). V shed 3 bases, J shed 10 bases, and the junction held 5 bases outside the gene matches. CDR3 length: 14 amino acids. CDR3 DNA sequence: TGTGCCAGCAGTTTGTACGACAGGGGATCACCCCTCCACTTT. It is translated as CASSLYDRGSPLHF.

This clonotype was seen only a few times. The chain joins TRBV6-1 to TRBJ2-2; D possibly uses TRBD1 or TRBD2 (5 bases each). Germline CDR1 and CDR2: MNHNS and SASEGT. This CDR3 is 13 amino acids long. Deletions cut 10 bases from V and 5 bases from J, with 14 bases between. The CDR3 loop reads CATLGVPTGELFF. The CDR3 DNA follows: TGTGCCACGTTGGGGGTCCCTACCGGGGAGCTGTTTTTT.

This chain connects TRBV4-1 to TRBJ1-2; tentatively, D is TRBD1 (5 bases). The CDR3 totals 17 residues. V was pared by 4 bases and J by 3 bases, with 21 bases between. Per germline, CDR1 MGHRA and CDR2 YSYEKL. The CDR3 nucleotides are TGCGCCAGCAGCCCCCTGGGGGTTGCCGACGCTTACTATGGCTACACCTTC. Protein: CASSPLGVADAYYGYTF.

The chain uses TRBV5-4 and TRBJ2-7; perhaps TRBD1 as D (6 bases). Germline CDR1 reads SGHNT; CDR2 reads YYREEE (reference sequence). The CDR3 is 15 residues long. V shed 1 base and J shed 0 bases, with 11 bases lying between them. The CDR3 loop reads CASSLKTGSSYEQYF. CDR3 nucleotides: TGTGCCAGCAGCTTGAAAACAGGGAGCTCCTACGAGCAGTACTTC.

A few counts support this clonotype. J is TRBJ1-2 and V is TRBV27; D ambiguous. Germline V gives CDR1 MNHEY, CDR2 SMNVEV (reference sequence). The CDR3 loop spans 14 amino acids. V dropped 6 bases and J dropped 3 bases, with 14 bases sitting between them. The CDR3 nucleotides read TGTGCCAGCAGCCCATCCGGGCAGCACTATGGCTACACCTTC. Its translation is CASSPSGQHYGYTF.

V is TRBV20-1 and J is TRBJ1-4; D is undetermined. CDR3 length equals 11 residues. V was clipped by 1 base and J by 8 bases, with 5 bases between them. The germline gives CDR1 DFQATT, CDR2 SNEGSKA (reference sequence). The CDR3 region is CSARAREKLFF. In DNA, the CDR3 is TGCAGTGCTAGAGCCAGGGAAAAACTGTTTTTT.

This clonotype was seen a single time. CDR3 nucleotides: TGTGCCAGCAGCCAGGGGGATAACTATGGCTACACCTTC. It is translated as CASSQGDNYGYTF. The chain recombines TRBV28 with TRBJ1-2; 7 positions agree with TRBD1. The CDR3 spans 13 residues. Germline V lookup: CDR1 MDHEN, CDR2 SYDVKM. V lost 6 bases to trimming and J lost 1 base; unmatched junction nucleotides: 2.

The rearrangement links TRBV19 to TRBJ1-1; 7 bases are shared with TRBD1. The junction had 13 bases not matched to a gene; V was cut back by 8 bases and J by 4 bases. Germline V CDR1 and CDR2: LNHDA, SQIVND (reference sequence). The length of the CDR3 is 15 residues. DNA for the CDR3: TGTGCCAGTTATGACTTGGGGACAGAAGGCACTGAAGCTTTCTTT. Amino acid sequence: CASYDLGTEGTEAFF.

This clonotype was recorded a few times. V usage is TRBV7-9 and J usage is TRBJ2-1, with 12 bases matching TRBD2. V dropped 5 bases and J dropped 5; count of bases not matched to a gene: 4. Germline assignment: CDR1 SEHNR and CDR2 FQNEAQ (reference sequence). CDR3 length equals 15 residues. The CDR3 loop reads CASSHGLAGNNEQFF. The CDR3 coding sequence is TGTGCCAGCAGCCACGGACTAGCGGGAAACAATGAGCAGTTCTTC.

The CDR3 loop is CASSYSGSSNQPQHF. CDR3 nucleotides: TGTGCCAGCAGTTACTCAGGCAGTAGCAATCAGCCCCAGCATTTT. V gene TRBV6-5 combines with J gene TRBJ1-5; D is unresolved. V was trimmed by 0 bases and J by 0 bases, leaving 6 bases between them. This CDR3 is built from 15 residues. Germline-derived CDR1 and CDR2 are MNHEY and SVGAGI.

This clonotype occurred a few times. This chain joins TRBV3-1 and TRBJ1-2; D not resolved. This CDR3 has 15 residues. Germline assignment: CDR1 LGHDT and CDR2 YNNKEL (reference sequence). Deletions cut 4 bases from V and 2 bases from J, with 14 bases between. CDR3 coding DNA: TGTGCCAGCAGCCCCGAGGGCAGCCCCAACTATGGCTACACCTTC. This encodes CASSPEGSPNYGYTF.

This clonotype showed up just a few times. CDR3 region: CASSILGRALNQPQHF. The CDR3, as DNA: TGTGCCAGTAGTATATTGGGCAGGGCTCTGAATCAGCCCCAGCATTTT. The V and J genes are TRBV19 and TRBJ1-5, with a tentative D call TRBD1 (5 bases). V dropped 2 bases and J dropped 4 bases, with 15 bases sitting between them. The CDR3 has 16 amino acids. Germline CDR1 reads LNHDA; CDR2 reads SQIVND (reference sequence).

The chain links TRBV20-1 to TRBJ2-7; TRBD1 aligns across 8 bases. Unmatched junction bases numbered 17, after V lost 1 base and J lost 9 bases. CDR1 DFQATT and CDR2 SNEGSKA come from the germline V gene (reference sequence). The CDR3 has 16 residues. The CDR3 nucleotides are TGCAGTGCTAGAGGGACCGGGACAGGCGGGGCCGGGGTGCAGTACTTC. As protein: CSARGTGTGGAGVQYF.

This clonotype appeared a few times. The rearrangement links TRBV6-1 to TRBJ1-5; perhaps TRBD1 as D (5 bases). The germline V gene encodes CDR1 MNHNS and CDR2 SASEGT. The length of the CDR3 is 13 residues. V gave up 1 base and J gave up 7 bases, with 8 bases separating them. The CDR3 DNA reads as TGTGCCAGCAGTGAAGTAGGGGAGCAGCCCCAGCATTTT. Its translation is CASSEVGEQPQHF.